This T cell receptor beta chain was sequenced during a study of long-term antiretroviral therapy in people with HIV. Study context: When the earliest samples were collected, ART was typically delayed until CD4 counts fell. General study findings and limits: Repertoires in HIV (unlike those of controls) had narrower CDR3 length ranges.

Cryopreserved PBMC numbered 1-10 million per sample before DNA extraction. About this clone itself: The antigen is not known.

V lost 6 bases to trimming and J lost 0 bases, with 9 bases between them. Germline V CDR1 and CDR2: MNHEY, SVGAGI. The CDR3 sequence is 15 residues long. Sequencing used immunoSEQ v3.0 at survey level. Libraries were prepared by immunoSEQ multiplex PCR; TCRdb keeps only in-frame clonotypes and omits some of them. The data show around 23,000 clones, with 70% to 85% seen just once and roughly 18% held by the top ten. This receptor was identified in a man aged 35 to 55 with HIV. Sequencing used unsorted PBMCs, obtained 0.5 years before starting antiretroviral therapy. The V call is TRBV6-5, the J call TRBJ2-6; TRBD2 is a possible D gene (5 bases). The CDR3 bases are TGTGCCAGCAGATCGGGGAGCTCTGGGGCCAACGTCCTGACTTTC. Translating gives CASRSGSSGANVLTF.